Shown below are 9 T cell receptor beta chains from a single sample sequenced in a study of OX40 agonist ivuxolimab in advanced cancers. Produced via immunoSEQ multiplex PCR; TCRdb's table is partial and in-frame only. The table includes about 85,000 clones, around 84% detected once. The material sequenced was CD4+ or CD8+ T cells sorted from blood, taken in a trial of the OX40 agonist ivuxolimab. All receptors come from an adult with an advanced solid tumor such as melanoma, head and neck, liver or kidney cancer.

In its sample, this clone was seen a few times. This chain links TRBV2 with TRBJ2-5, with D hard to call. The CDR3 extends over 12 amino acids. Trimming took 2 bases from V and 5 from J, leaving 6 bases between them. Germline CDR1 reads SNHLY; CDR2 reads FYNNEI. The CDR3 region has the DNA TGTGCCAGCAGTGAAACAGTGGAGACCCAGTACTTC. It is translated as CASSETVETQYF.

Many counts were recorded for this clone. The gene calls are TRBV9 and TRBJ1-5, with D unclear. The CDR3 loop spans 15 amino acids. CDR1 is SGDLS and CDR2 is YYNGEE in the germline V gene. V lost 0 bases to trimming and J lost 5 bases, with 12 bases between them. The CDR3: CASSVALVRYQPQHF. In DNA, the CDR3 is TGTGCCAGCAGCGTAGCTTTAGTGAGGTATCAGCCCCAGCATTTT.

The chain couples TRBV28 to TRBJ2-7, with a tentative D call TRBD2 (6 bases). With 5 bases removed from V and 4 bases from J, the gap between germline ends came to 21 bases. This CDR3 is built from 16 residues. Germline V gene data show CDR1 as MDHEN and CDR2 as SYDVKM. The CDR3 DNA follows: TGTGCCAGCAGTCCTATGGGGGGATATGCAGCGTACGAGCAGTACTTC. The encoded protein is CASSPMGGYAAYEQYF.

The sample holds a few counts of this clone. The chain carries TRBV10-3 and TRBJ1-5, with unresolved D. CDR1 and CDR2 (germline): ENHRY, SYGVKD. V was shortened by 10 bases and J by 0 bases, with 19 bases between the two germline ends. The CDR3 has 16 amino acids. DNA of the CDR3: TGTGCCACCTCGGGCGGGGATCTCTATAGCAATCAGCCCCAGCATTTT. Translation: CATSGGDLYSNQPQHF.

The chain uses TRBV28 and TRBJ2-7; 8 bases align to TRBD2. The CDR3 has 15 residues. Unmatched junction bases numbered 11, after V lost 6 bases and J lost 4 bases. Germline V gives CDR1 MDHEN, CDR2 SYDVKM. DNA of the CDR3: TGTGCCAGCAGCACCATAGCGGGAACTCCTTACGAGCAGTACTTC. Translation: CASSTIAGTPYEQYF.

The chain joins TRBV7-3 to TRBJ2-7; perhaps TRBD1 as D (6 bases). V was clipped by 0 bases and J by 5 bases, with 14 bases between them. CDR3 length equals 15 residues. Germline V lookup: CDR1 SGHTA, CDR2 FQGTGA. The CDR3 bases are TGTGCCAGCAGCTTAACGGGGGCCTCACTCGACGAGCAGTACTTC. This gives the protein CASSLTGASLDEQYF.

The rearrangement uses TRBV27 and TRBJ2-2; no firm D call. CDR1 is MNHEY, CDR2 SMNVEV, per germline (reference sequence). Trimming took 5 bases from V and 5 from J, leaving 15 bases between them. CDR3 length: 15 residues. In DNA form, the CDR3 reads TGTGCCAGCAGTAATTCGCCGTCCTCAACCGGGGAGCTGTTTTTT. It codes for CASSNSPSSTGELFF.

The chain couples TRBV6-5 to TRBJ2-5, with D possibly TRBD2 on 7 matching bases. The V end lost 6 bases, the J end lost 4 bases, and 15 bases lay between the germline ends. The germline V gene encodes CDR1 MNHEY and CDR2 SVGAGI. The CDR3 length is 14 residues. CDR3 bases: TGTGCCAGCAGATCATGGGGGGGCCCAGAGACCCAGTACTTC. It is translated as CASRSWGGPETQYF.

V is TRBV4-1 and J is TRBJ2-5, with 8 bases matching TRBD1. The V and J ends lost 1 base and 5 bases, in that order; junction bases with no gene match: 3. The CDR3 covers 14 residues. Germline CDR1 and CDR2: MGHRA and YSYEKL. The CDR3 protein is CASSQATGEETQYF. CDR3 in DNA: TGCGCCAGCAGCCAAGCGACAGGGGAGGAGACCCAGTACTTC.